Listed below are T cell receptor beta chains from one sample, sequenced in a study of T cells in Graves' hyperthyroidism and ophthalmopathy. MiXCR, applied by TCRdb to the multiplex PCR reads, yields one record per CDR3 protein. The sample holds 93,000 or so distinct CDR3 sequences; 47% are singletons and the top ten take roughly 24%. The specimen sequenced was blood. These receptors all come from a middle-aged man with Graves' hyperthyroidism. Each CDR3 is given with its conserved first and last residue. A D gene is named only where the DNA matches it firmly. Expanded clones are given a class, and other clones once, few, many or no size at all.

TRBJ2-1 TRBV11-2 . . TGTGCCAGCAGCTTAAATCCCTTCAATGAGCAGTTCTTC CASSLNPFNEQFF
TRBJ2-7 TRBV19 many . TGTGCCAGTAGTATGGTTCCCGGGGATTTGTACGAGCAGTACTTC CASSMVPGDLYEQYF
TRBJ1-1 TRBV18 . . TGTGCCAGCTCACGATTGGGGTCAGACACTGAAGCTTTCTTT CASSRLGSDTEAFF
TRBJ2-3 TRBV11-2 . TRBD2 TGTGCCAGCAGTTTATATGCTAGCGGGGGCACAGATACGCAGTATTTT CASSLYASGGTDTQYF
TRBJ2-6 TRBV12-3/TRBV12-4 many TRBD2 TGTGCCAGCAGTTTCGGGGGGGGCGGGGCCAACGTCCTGACTTTC CASSFGGGGANVLTF
TRBJ2-1 TRBV7-6 . TRBD2 TGTGCCAGCAGCTCTGAGGGACTAGCGGGAAATGAGCAGTTCTTC CASSSEGLAGNEQFF
TRBJ2-3 TRBV10-3 . . TGTGCCATCTCCCCAGCGGTCCCGGGCGCCGATACGCAGTATTTT CAISPAVPGADTQYF
TRBJ2-3 TRBV12-3/TRBV12-4 few TRBD2 TGTGCCAGCAGCTGGACTAGCGGGGGGCACAATGAGCAGTATTTT CASSWTSGGHNEQYF
TRBJ2-2 TRBV19 many TRBD1 TGTGCCACTCATAAGGTCGGGACAGCGAACACCGGGGAGCTGTTTTTT CATHKVGTANTGELFF
TRBJ1-5 TRBV10-3 many . TGTGCCACCAGTAGGGATAGCAATCAGCCCCAGCATTTT CATSRDSNQPQHF
TRBJ1-1 TRBV20-1 many . TGCAGTGCTAGGCCCCCCACAGGGAGGAACACTGAAGCTTTCTTT CSARPPTGRNTEAFF
TRBJ2-1 TRBV11-2 few TRBD1 TGTGCCAGCAGCTTAGTGGGGACAGGTGGCAATGAGCAGTTCTTC CASSLVGTGGNEQFF
TRBJ2-1 TRBV7-8 . TRBD2 TGTGCCAGCAGCTTAGAGCTAGCGGGGTACAATGAGCAGTTCTTC CASSLELAGYNEQFF
TRBJ1-5 TRBV10-3 . TRBD1 TGTGCCATCAGACAGGGGACTCATAGCAATCAGCCCCAGCATTTT CAIRQGTHSNQPQHF
TRBJ2-5 TRBV28 few TRBD2 TGTGCCAGCAGTTTAGGGGCGGGAGGGGTGGAGACCCAGTACTTC CASSLGAGGVETQYF
TRBJ2-2 TRBV3-1 . . TGTGCCAGCAGCCGAGGAGAGTCCGGGGAGCTGTTTTTT CASSRGESGELFF
TRBJ1-2 TRBV7-9 many TRBD1 TGTGCCAGCAGCTTAGGGAAGGGGGCGATGGGCGGCTACACCTTC CASSLGKGAMGGYTF
TRBJ1-1 TRBV11-2 . . TGTGCCAGCAGCCCCGTCAATGGGGGCGCGTTT CASSPVNGGAF
TRBJ2-3 TRBV29-1 . TRBD2 TGCAGCGTTGAAGTAGCGGGGCCTACGTATACGCAGTATTTT CSVEVAGPTYTQYF
TRBJ1-5 TRBV6-2/TRBV6-3 many . TGTGCCAGCAGTTACGGGCAGGGTCCACAGCCCCAGCATTTT CASSYGQGPQPQHF
TRBJ2-7 TRBV5-5 . TRBD2 TGTGCCACCCGGGATAGCGGGAAAGGAGACTACGAGCAGTACTTC CATRDSGKGDYEQYF
TRBJ2-1 TRBV2 many TRBD2 TGTGCCAGCAGTGATGAATACCGGGAGCGGGGGGGTGACAATGAGCAGTTCTTC CASSDEYRERGGDNEQFF
TRBJ2-7 TRBV5-6 . . TGTGCCAGCAGCTTAGTGGGGCGCTCCTACGAGCAGTACTTC CASSLVGRSYEQYF
TRBJ2-1 TRBV11-3 many TRBD1 TGTGCCAGCAGCTTTGAAGCAGGGACAGCCGCTAATGAGCAGTTCTTC CASSFEAGTAANEQFF
TRBJ1-5 TRBV19 . . TGTGCCAGTACCACGGGGGGCCCCCAGCATTTT CASTTGGPQHF
TRBJ2-7 TRBV11-1 . TRBD1 TGTGCCAGCAGCAGTTCCCGGACAGGGAACTACGAGCAGTACTTC CASSSSRTGNYEQYF
TRBJ1-5 TRBV20-1 many . TGCAGTGCCTCCCGCGGGGGGGAGCCGAATCAGCCCCAGCATTTT CSASRGGEPNQPQHF
TRBJ1-2 TRBV10-3 . . TGTGCCATCAGTGAGAGGGGGGCCCATGGCTACACCTTC CAISERGAHGYTF
TRBJ2-7 TRBV11-2 many TRBD2 TGTGCCAGCAGCTTAGAACTAGCGGGAGATCGAAACGAGCAGTACTTC CASSLELAGDRNEQYF
TRBJ1-4 TRBV12-3/TRBV12-4 many TRBD1 TGTGCCAGCAGCGACAGGGATAATGAAAAACTGTTTTTT CASSDRDNEKLFF
TRBJ2-7 TRBV30 . . TGTGCCTGGAGTGTACAGGGTGGGTCCTACGAGCAGTACTTC CAWSVQGGSYEQYF
TRBJ1-5 TRBV12-3/TRBV12-4 . . TGTGCCAGCGGTGACAAGCCTAATCAGCCCCAGCATTTT CASGDKPNQPQHF
TRBJ1-6 TRBV6-1 many . TGTGCCAGCAGTGAAACAGGGAATTCACCCCTCCACTTT CASSETGNSPLHF
TRBJ2-1 TRBV7-2 once TRBD2 TGTGCCAGCAGCCTACCGACTAGCTCAAGTGAGCAGTTCTTC CASSLPTSSSEQFF
TRBJ2-1 TRBV5-6 many . TGTGCCAGCAGCTTAGGGGGAAGTCACCAAAGTGAGCAGTTCTTC CASSLGGSHQSEQFF
TRBJ1-6 TRBV30 few TRBD1 TGTGCCGGGGACAGGGACAATTCACCCCTCCACTTT CAGDRDNSPLHF
TRBJ2-2 TRBV7-3 once . TGTGCCAGCAGCCCTCCTGGGAACACCGGGGAGCTGTTTTTT CASSPPGNTGELFF
TRBJ2-7 TRBV11-2 . TRBD1 TGTGCCAGCAGCTTAGTGGGGACAGGGTACGAGCAGTACTTC CASSLVGTGYEQYF
TRBJ2-7 TRBV5-5 many . TGTGCCAGCAGCTTGGGTCCGGGGAGCGCCTACGAGCAGTACTTC CASSLGPGSAYEQYF
TRBJ1-1 TRBV18 . . TGTGCCAGCTCACCCAGGGGCTTGGGGACTGAAGCTTTCTTT CASSPRGLGTEAFF
TRBJ2-7 TRBV5-1 once TRBD1 TGCGCCAGCAAACCCCGTGGCAGGGGGCCCTACGAGCAGTACTTC CASKPRGRGPYEQYF
TRBJ2-3 TRBV7-6 . . TGTGCCAGCAGCCCGCAGCAGGCGGCTACGAATGAGCAGTATTTT CASSPQQAATNEQYF
TRBJ1-2 TRBV7-9 few TRBD1 TGTGCCAGCAGCTCGCGACAGGGTGATGGCTACACCTTC CASSSRQGDGYTF
TRBJ1-1 TRBV5-4 once . TGCGCCAGCAGCCAAGAACCAGGGTGGGTCACGGAAGCTTGCTTT CASSQEPGWVTEACF
TRBJ2-5 TRBV6-2/TRBV6-3 many . TGTGCCAGCAGTTATTCAGGGCCTGGGGCTGAGACCCAGTACTTC CASSYSGPGAETQYF
TRBJ2-2 TRBV7-9 . . TGTGCCAGCAGCTTAGTAGGGGGGGGCGCGGAGCTGTTTTTT CASSLVGGGAELFF
TRBJ2-3 TRBV15 many TRBD2 TGTGCCACCAGCAGAGGCTCTAGCGGGGGGGCAGATACGCAGTATTTT CATSRGSSGGADTQYF
TRBJ1-2 TRBV2 many . TGTGCCAGCAGTGGGGGGAGCTTGCTTGGTGGCTACACCTTC CASSGGSLLGGYTF
TRBJ1-1 TRBV28 . . TGTGCCAGCCGTAGAAAGAGGAACACTGAAGCTTTCTTT CASRRKRNTEAFF
TRBJ2-5 TRBV7-2 . . TGTGCCAGCAGCTTGGCGAGCCTCGGGGGCCGTGACCAAGAGACCCAGTACTTC CASSLASLGGRDQETQYF
TRBJ2-3 TRBV2 once TRBD2 TGTGCCAGCAGTATGCTAGCGGGGGGGCTCACAGATACGCAGTATTTT CASSMLAGGLTDTQYF
TRBJ1-5 TRBV29-1 . . TGCAGCGTTGTCGGATCGGGGCCCCAGCATTTT CSVVGSGPQHF